These T cell receptor beta chains were read from a single sample in a study of CD8+ T cells in alopecia areata. Profiling relied on immunoSEQ multiplex PCR, and the TCRdb table lists in-frame clones only, not all of them. This sample has 100,000 to 150,000 clones, with around 49% found just once. Specimen: CD8+ T cells sorted from blood, collected at week 0. The receptors here all came from a human donor with alopecia areata. The CDR3 runs from the conserved cysteine through the conserved F or W. The D gene is left open where the match is weak. The listing skips clone size in some rows; elsewhere it reads once, few, many or a size class.

>-|TRBJ1-6|TRBV29-1|few
TGCAGCGCCTCGACCGATCTGAGTTCACCCCTCCACTTT
CSASTDLSSPLHF
>TRBD1|TRBJ1-5|TRBV23-1|many
TGCGCCAGCAGTCGAGGACAGGGCAATCAGCCCCAGCATTTT
CASSRGQGNQPQHF
>-|TRBJ2-5|TRBV29-1|-
TGCAGCGTTGACCACGGACAAGAGACCCAGTACTTC
CSVDHGQETQYF
>-|TRBJ2-2|TRBV5-1|few
TGCGCCAGCAGCTTGGACGGGAACACCGGGGAGCTGTTTTTT
CASSLDGNTGELFF
>-|TRBJ2-1|TRBV7-8|few
TGTGCCAGCAGCTTAGACATCAATGAGCAGTTCTTC
CASSLDINEQFF
>-|TRBJ2-7|TRBV4-1|-
TGCGCCAGCAGCCCCCGGTTCGACGGCGGATCCTACGAGCAGTACTTC
CASSPRFDGGSYEQYF
>-|TRBJ2-3|TRBV11-3|few
TGTGCCAGCAGCTTAGATCTGCCAGCCCGTGGCACAGATACGCAGTATTTT
CASSLDLPARGTDTQYF
>TRBD2|TRBJ2-7|TRBV29-1|-
TGCAGCGTTGAATTTCGATCTAGCGGGGATTACGAGCAGTACTTC
CSVEFRSSGDYEQYF
>-|TRBJ2-5|TRBV5-1|once
TGCGCCAGCAGCCGCCCCGAGGGGCCTGGGCAAGAGACCCAGTACTTC
CASSRPEGPGQETQYF
>-|TRBJ2-3|TRBV6-5|-
TGTGCCAGCTCTGAAACGTTGGGGGCAATAGATACGCAGTATTTT
CASSETLGAIDTQYF
>-|TRBJ2-2|TRBV30|few
TGTGCCTGGACGAAGGGCTCCGGGGAGCTGTTTTTT
CAWTKGSGELFF
>-|TRBJ2-7|TRBV5-4|-
TGTGCCAGCAGCCCCGGGACCGTCTACGAGCAGTACTTC
CASSPGTVYEQYF
>-|TRBJ2-1|TRBV6-1|-
TGTGCCACCCTTCTGAGAAAGTCGACCTACAATGAGCAGTTCTTC
CATLLRKSTYNEQFF
>TRBD1|TRBJ2-6|TRBV2|few
TGTGCCAGCCATACAGGGGTCATCTCTGGGGCCAACGTCCTGACTTTC
CASHTGVISGANVLTF
>-|TRBJ1-2|TRBV29-1|-
TGCAGCGGCGGGGGGTCCAACTATGGCTACACCTTC
CSGGGSNYGYTF
>TRBD2|TRBJ2-3|TRBV4-1|-
TGCGCCAGCAGCCAAGAGACTAGCGGGGGGGCGGGTACGCAGTATTTT
CASSQETSGGAGTQYF
>TRBD1|TRBJ1-1|TRBV7-9|few
TGTGCCAGCAGTCTCGGGACAGGGGGCAAAACTGAAGCTTTCTTT
CASSLGTGGKTEAFF
>-|TRBJ2-7|TRBV29-1|few
TGCAGCGTTGAAGACAGGGAATACGAGCAGTACTTC
CSVEDREYEQYF
>-|TRBJ2-7|TRBV27|-
TGTGCCAGCAGTTTCCAGGGGAGCTACGAGCAGTACTTC
CASSFQGSYEQYF
>-|TRBJ2-7|TRBV5-1|-
TGCGCCAGCAGCTTGGAAACAGCTAGCTACGAGCAGTACTTC
CASSLETASYEQYF
>TRBD2|TRBJ2-2|TRBV6-6|few
TGTGCCAGCAGTTCCCTGGGACTAGAAGCCGGGGAGCTGTTTTTT
CASSSLGLEAGELFF
>-|TRBJ2-1|TRBV9|few
TGTGCCAGCAGCGTAGGCGCTGAGCAGTTCTTC
CASSVGAEQFF
>-|TRBJ2-7|TRBV30|-
TGTGCCTGGGCCGGGGTCTCCTACGAGCAGTACTTC
CAWAGVSYEQYF